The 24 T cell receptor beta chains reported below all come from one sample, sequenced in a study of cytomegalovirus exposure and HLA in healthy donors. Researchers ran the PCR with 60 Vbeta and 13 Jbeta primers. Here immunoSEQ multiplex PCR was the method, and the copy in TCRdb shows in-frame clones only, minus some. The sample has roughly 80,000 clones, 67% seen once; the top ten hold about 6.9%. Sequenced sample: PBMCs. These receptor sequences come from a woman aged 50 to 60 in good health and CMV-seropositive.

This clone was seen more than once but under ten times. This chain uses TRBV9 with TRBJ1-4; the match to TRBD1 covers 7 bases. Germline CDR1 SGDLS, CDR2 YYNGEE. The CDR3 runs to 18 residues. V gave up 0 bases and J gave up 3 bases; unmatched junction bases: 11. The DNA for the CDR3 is TGTGCCAGCAGCGTAGGGGGAGACAGGGTTGGACCTAATGAAAAACTGTTTTTT. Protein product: CASSVGGDRVGPNEKLFF.

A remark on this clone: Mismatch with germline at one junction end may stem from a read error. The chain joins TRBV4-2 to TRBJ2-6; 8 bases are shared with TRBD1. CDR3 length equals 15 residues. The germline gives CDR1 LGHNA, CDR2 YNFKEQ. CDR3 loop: CASSEDRGGANVLTF. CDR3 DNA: TGTGCCAGCAGCGAAGACAGGGGTGGGGCCAACGTCCTGACTTTC.

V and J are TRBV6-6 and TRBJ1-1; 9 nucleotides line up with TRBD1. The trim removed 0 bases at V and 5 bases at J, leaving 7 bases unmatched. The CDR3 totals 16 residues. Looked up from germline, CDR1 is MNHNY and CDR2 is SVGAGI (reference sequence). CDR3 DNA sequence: TGTGCCAGCAGTTACTCCCTAGGGACAGGGAGTACTGAAGCTTTCTTT. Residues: CASSYSLGTGSTEAFF.

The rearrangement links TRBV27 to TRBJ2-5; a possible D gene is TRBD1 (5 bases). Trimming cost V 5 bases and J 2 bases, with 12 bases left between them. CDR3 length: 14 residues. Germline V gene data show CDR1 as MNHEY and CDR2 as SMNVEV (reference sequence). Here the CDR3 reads CASSGRAYQETQYF. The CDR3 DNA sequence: TGTGCCAGCAGTGGCAGGGCGTATCAAGAGACCCAGTACTTC.

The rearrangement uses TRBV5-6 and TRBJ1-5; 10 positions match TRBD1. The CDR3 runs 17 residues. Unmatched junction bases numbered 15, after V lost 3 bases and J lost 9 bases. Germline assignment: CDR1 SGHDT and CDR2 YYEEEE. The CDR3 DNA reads TGTGCCAGCAGCTCCTTTGCGGGACAGGGGACCCAGAGGCCCCAGCATTTT. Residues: CASSSFAGQGTQRPQHF.

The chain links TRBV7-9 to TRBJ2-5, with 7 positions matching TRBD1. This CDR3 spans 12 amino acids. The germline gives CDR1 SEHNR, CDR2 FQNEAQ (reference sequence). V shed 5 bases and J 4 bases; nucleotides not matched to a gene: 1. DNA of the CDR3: TGTGCCAGCAGCCGACAGGGAGAGACCCAGTACTTC. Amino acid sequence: CASSRQGETQYF.

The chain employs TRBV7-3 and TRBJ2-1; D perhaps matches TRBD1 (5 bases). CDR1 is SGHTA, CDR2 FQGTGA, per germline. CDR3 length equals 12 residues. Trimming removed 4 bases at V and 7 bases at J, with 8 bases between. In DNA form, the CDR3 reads TGTGCCAGCAGCTCTCAGGGAAATGAGCAGTTCTTC. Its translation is CASSSQGNEQFF.

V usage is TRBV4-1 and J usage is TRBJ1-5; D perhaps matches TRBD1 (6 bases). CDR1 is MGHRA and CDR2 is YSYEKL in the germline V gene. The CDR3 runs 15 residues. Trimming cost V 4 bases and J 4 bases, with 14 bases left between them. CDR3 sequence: CASSRRGAWNQPQHF. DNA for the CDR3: TGCGCCAGCAGCCGCCGGGGGGCATGGAATCAGCCCCAGCATTTT.

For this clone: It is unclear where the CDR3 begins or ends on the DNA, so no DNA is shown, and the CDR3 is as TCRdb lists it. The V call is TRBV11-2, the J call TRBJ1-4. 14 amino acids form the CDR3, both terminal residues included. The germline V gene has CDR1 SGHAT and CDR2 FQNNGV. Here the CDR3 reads CASSFDFRGGKLFF.

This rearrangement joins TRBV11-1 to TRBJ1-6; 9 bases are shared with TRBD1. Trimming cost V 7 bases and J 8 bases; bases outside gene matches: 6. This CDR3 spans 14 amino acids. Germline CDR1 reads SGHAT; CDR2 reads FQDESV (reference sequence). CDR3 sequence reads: CASKEGDRDSPLHF. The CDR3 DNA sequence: TGTGCCAGCAAGGAGGGGGACAGGGATTCACCCCTCCACTTT. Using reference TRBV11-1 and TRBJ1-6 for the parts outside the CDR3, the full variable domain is EAEVAQSPRYKITEKSQAVAFWCDPISGHATLYWYRQILGQGPELLVQFQDESVVDDSQLPKDRFSAERLKGVDSTLKIQPAELGDSAMYLCASKEGDRDSPLHFGNGTRLTVT.

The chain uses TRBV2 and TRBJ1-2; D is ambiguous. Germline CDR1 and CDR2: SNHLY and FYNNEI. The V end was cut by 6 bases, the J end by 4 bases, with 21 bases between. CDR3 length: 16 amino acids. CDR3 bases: TGTGCCAGCAGCGGCAGTCACAGCTACACCGCCTATGGCTACACCTTC. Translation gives CASSGSHSYTAYGYTF.

CDR3 amino acids: CASSIMTGGYGYTF. The CDR3 nucleotides are TGTGCCAGTAGTATAATGACAGGGGGATATGGCTACACCTTC. The chain is built from TRBV19 and TRBJ1-2; 9 bases line up with TRBD1. The CDR3 covers 14 residues. With V trimmed by 2 bases and J by 5 bases, 3 bases remained unmatched. Germline lookup yields CDR1 LNHDA and CDR2 SQIVND (reference sequence).

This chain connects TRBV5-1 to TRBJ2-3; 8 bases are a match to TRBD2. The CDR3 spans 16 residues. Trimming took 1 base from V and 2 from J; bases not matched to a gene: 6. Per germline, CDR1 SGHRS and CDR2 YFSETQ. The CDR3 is CASSLQLAEHTDTQYF. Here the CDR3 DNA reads TGCGCCAGCAGCTTGCAACTAGCGGAGCACACAGATACGCAGTATTTT.

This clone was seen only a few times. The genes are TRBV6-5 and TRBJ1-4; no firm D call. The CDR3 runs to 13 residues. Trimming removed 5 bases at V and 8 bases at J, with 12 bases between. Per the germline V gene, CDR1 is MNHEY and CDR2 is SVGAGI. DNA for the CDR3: TGTGCCAGCAGTGAAGGTCCGGGAGAAAAACTGTTTTTT. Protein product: CASSEGPGEKLFF.

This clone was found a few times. The CDR3 protein is CASSLVQETQYF. CDR3 nucleotides: TGCGCCAGCAGCTTGGTACAAGAGACCCAGTACTTC. The V and J genes are TRBV5-1 and TRBJ2-5; D ambiguous. The CDR3 sequence is 12 residues long. V was shortened by 0 bases and J by 2 bases, with 2 bases between the two germline ends. Germline V CDR1 and CDR2: SGHRS, YFSETQ. Based on the CDR3 plus reference TRBV5-1 and TRBJ2-5, the full variable domain is KAGVTQTPRYLIKTRGQQVTLSCSPISGHRSVSWYQQTPGQGLQFLFEYFSETQRNKGNFPGRFSGRQFSNSRSEMNVSTLELGDSALYLCASSLVQETQYFGPGTRLLVL.

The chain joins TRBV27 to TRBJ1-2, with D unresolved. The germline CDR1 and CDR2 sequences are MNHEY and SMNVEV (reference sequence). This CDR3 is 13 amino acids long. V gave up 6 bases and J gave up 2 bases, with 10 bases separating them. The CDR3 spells CASSLTANYGYTF. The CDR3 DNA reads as TGTGCCAGCAGCTTAACAGCCAACTATGGCTACACCTTC.

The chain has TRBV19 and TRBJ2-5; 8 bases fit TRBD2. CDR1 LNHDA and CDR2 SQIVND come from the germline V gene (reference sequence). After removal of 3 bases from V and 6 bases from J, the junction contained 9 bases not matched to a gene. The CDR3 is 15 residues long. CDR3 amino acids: CASSIGRGGGQTQYF. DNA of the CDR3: TGTGCCAGTAGTATTGGACGGGGGGGCGGGCAGACCCAGTACTTC.

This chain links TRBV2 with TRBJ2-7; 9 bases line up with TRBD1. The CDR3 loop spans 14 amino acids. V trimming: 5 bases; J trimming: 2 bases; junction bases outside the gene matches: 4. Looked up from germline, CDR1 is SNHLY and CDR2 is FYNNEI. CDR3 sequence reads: CASSPGTGPYEQYV. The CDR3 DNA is TGTGCCAGCAGTCCCGGGACAGGGCCCTACGAGCAGTACGTC.

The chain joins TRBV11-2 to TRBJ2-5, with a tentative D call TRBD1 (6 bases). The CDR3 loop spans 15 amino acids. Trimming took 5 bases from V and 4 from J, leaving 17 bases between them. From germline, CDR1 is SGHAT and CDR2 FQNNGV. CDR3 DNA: TGTGCCAGCAGCGCGACATGGTTGGGGGCAGAGACCCAGTACTTC. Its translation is CASSATWLGAETQYF.

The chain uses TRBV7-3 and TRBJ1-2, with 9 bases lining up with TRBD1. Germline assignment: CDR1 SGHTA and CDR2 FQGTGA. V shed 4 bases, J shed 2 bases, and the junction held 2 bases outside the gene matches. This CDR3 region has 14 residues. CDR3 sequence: CASSSGTGNYGYTF. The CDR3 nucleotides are TGTGCCAGCAGCTCCGGGACAGGGAACTATGGCTACACCTTC.

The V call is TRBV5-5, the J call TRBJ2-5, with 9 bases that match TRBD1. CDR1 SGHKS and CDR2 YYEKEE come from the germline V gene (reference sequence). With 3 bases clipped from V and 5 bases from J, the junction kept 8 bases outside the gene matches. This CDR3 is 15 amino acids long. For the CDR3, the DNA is TGTGCCAGCAGCTCCATAACAGGGGGCCAGGAGACCCAGTACTTC. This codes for CASSSITGGQETQYF.

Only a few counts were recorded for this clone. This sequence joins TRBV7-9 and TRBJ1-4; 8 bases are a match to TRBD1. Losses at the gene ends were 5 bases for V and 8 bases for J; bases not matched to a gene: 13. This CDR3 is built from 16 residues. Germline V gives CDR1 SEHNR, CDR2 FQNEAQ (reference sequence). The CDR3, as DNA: TGTGCCAGCAGCCCAACAAGGGCAGGGGGCGAGGAAAAACTGTTTTTT. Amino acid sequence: CASSPTRAGGEEKLFF.

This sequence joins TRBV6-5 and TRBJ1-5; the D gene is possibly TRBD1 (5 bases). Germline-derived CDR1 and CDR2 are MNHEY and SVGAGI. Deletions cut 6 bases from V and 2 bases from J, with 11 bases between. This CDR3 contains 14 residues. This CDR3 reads CASRGGGGNQPQHF. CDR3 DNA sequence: TGTGCCAGCAGGGGAGGAGGGGGCAATCAGCCCCAGCATTTT.

The CDR3 nucleotides read TGCGCCAGCAGCCTTAGCTCCTACGAGCAGTACTTC. It is translated as CASSLSSYEQYF. The gene calls are TRBV5-1 and TRBJ2-7; D is uncertain. The CDR3 runs 12 residues. V dropped 4 bases and J dropped 0 bases, with 5 bases sitting between them. Germline CDR1 reads SGHRS; CDR2 reads YFSETQ.